One and the same sample provided the 18 T cell receptor beta chains below, sequenced in a study of T cells in Graves' hyperthyroidism and ophthalmopathy. RNA transcripts were the template for amplifying TCR beta CDR3 regions. In the first-round RT-PCR of the TCR CDR3, the HTBI primer set was used. TCRdb reprocessed the multiplex PCR reads with MiXCR, giving one entry per CDR3 protein. Of roughly 45,000 distinct CDR3 sequences listed, around 49% were seen once; the top ten hold roughly 32%. The sequenced sample consisted of peripheral blood or thyroid tissue (not recorded which). Receptor source: a woman aged 45-60 years with Graves' hyperthyroidism.

The chain combines TRBV15 with TRBJ2-7; D may be TRBD1 (5 bases). Germline CDR1 reads LNHNV; CDR2 reads YYDKDF (reference sequence). With 3 bases removed from V and 3 bases from J, the gap between germline ends came to 18 bases. CDR3 length equals 16 residues. In nucleotides, the CDR3 is TGTGCCACCAGCAGTTGGTCTGGGGCTACCAACTACGAGCAGTACTTC. It is translated as CATSSWSGATNYEQYF. Full variable domain (outside the CDR3, taken from reference TRBV15 and TRBJ2-7): DAMVIQNPRYQVTQFGKPVTLSCSQTLNHNVMYWYQQKSSQAPKLLFHYYDKDFNNEADTPDNFQSRRPNTSFCFLDIRSPGLGDTAMYLCATSSWSGATNYEQYFGPGTRLTVT.

As for this clonotype: A much larger clone is a single base away; this may be a read error. This CDR3 reads CASSGGPGQRNAKLFF. The CDR3, as DNA: TGTGCCAGCAGCGGTGGACCGGGACAGAGAAATGCAAAACTGTTTTTT. The V and J genes are TRBV9 and TRBJ1-4; 7 nucleotides agree with TRBD1. The CDR3 extends over 16 amino acids. Per germline, CDR1 SGDLS and CDR2 YYNGEE.

This sequence joins TRBV7-2 and TRBJ1-6; maybe TRBD1 (5 bases). The germline V gene has CDR1 SGHTA and CDR2 FQGNSA. This CDR3 region has 15 residues. V lost 5 bases and J 7 bases, leaving 15 bases between the germline ends. CDR3 nucleotide sequence: TGTGCCAGCAGCCCTGAGGACGGGGGAAATTCACCCCTCCACTTT. Amino acids: CASSPEDGGNSPLHF.

The rearrangement joins TRBV24-1 to TRBJ2-6, with 8 bases aligning to TRBD1. Looked up from germline, CDR1 is KGHDR and CDR2 is SFDVKD. The V and J ends lost 9 bases and 3 bases, in that order; junction bases with no gene match: 6. The CDR3 sequence is 15 residues long. The CDR3 nucleotides read TGTGCCACCCGGTGCAGGGGGCGTGGGGCCAACGTCCTGACTTTC. Its protein product is CATRCRGRGANVLTF.

This chain joins TRBV9 and TRBJ2-2, with TRBD2 identical over 7 bases. Germline loops: CDR1 SGDLS, CDR2 YYNGEE. V trimming: 3 bases; J trimming: 2 bases; junction bases outside the gene matches: 13. The CDR3 consists of 18 residues. The CDR3 sequence: CASSAVAAGTTNTGELFF. CDR3 nucleotide sequence: TGTGCCAGCAGCGCCGTAGCGGCCGGGACTACCAACACCGGGGAGCTGTTTTTT.

This clonotype appeared a few times. The chain has TRBV6-6 and TRBJ2-4; D tentatively reads TRBD1 or TRBD2 (6 bases each). Germline lookup yields CDR1 MNHNY and CDR2 SVGAGI (reference sequence). Between the trimmed V and J ends, which lost 8 bases and 12 bases, there was a span of 17 bases. There are 12 residues in the CDR3. CDR3 loop: CASGGRKGSQYF. The CDR3 coding sequence is TGTGCCAGCGGGGGGCGGAAGGGGAGTCAGTACTTC.

This clonotype was found a few times. V usage is TRBV7-8 and J usage is TRBJ2-7, with 9 bases identical to TRBD1. Germline CDR1 and CDR2: SGHVS and FQNEAQ. The CDR3 loop spans 13 amino acids. J lost 2 bases, V lost 10 bases, and 6 bases had no gene match. The CDR3 loop is CAIRDRVAYEQYF. The CDR3 DNA reads TGTGCCATCAGGGACAGGGTTGCCTACGAGCAGTACTTC. Together with reference TRBV7-8 and TRBJ2-7, the CDR3 gives the full variable domain: GAGVSQSPRYKVAKRGQDVALRCDPISGHVSLFWYQQALGQGPEFLTYFQNEAQLDKSGLPSDRFFAERPEGSVSTLKIQRTQQEDSAVYLCAIRDRVAYEQYFGPGTRLTVT.

J is TRBJ1-5 and V is TRBV29-1; TRBD1 matches at 7 bases. With 4 bases clipped from V and 14 bases from J, the junction kept 17 bases outside the gene matches. This CDR3 has 14 residues. CDR1 SQVTM and CDR2 ANQGSEA come from the germline V gene. The CDR3 coding sequence is TGCAGCGTTGTTGGGGCGAGGGGACAGTACTACGAGCATTTT. This encodes CSVVGARGQYYEHF. The full variable domain, its missing parts supplied by reference TRBV29-1 and TRBJ1-5, is SAVISQKPSRDICQRGTSLTIQCQVDSQVTMMFWYRQQPGQSLTLIATANQGSEATYESGFVIDKFPISRPNLTFSTLTVSNMSPEDSSIYLCSVVGARGQYYEHFGDGTRLSIL.

CDR3 DNA sequence: TGCAGTGCTAGAGATAGGGACAGGGGGAATTCACCCCTCCACTTT. Translated, it gives CSARDRDRGNSPLHF. The chain combines TRBV20-1 with TRBJ1-6; 11 bases match TRBD1. The CDR3 has 15 residues. The V gene end was trimmed by 0 bases and the J gene end by 7 bases; junction bases not matched to a gene: 2. The germline gives CDR1 DFQATT, CDR2 SNEGSKA (reference sequence).

On this clonotype: A read error is possible here, since a much larger clone lies one base away. The CDR3 DNA sequence: TGTGCCAGCAGTTCCCCGGGACAATTTAATGAAAAACTGCTTTTT. This translates into CASSSPGQFNEKLLF. The chain carries TRBV28 and TRBJ1-4, with TRBD1 as a possible D gene (6 bases). Germline V CDR1 and CDR2: MDHEN, SYDVKM. The CDR3 extends over 15 amino acids.

DNA of the CDR3: TGTGCCAGCCGATTCCCAGGGGAGGTTCAGCCCCAGTACTTC. This codes for CASRFPGEVQPQYF. This chain uses TRBV6-2 or TRBV6-3 with TRBJ2-5; D is perhaps TRBD1 or TRBD2 (6 bases each). The V end was cut by 8 bases, the J end by 9 bases, with 22 bases between. CDR1 MNHEY and CDR2 SVGEGT come from the germline V gene. The CDR3 consists of 14 residues.

The table lists this clonotype with many counts. The chain recombines TRBV4-1 with TRBJ1-1; a weak D match, TRBD1 (5 bases). Trimming took 4 bases from V and 7 from J, leaving 25 bases between them. The CDR3 extends over 17 amino acids. In germline, CDR1 is MGHRA, CDR2 YSYEKL. CDR3 coding DNA: TGCGCCAGCAGCCTTCGCCCTTTAGGGGATGGTCGCGGTGAAGCTTTCTTT. Encoded protein: CASSLRPLGDGRGEAFF.

The chain joins TRBV20-1 to TRBJ2-7; the match to TRBD1 covers 9 bases. The V gene's germline CDR1 is DFQATT and CDR2 SNEGSKA (reference sequence). The CDR3 covers 14 residues. V was clipped by 2 bases and J by 2 bases; unmatched bases: 4. CDR3 residues: CSARRQGVAYEQYF. CDR3 bases: TGCAGTGCTAGACGACAGGGGGTCGCCTACGAGCAGTACTTC.

This clonotype was seen ten or more times. This chain uses TRBV6-5 with TRBJ2-5, with D perhaps matching TRBD2 (6 bases). The CDR3 is 16 residues long. V was trimmed by 2 bases and J by 4 bases, leaving 17 bases between them. Germline CDR1 MNHEY, CDR2 SVGAGI. CDR3 sequence reads: CASSYQAAGTLETQYF. CDR3 sequence (DNA): TGTGCCAGCAGTTACCAAGCGGCTGGGACTCTAGAGACCCAGTACTTC.

The J gene is TRBJ1-1, the V gene TRBV25-1, with 10 bases fitting TRBD1. Germline CDR1 and CDR2: MGHDK and SYGVNS. Trimming took 6 bases from V and 3 from J; bases not matched to a gene: 4. The CDR3 totals 14 residues. CDR3 in DNA: TGTGCCAGCAGATTGGACAGGGGGGACACTGAAGCTTTCTTT. It codes for CASRLDRGDTEAFF.

Many counts were recorded for this clonotype. The CDR3 sequence is CSVPPRGHTEAFF. The CDR3 nucleotides are TGCAGTGTCCCGCCCCGGGGGCACACTGAAGCTTTCTTT. J is TRBJ1-1 and V is TRBV20-1; perhaps TRBD1 as D (6 bases). V was trimmed by 7 bases and J by 3 bases, leaving 15 bases between them. Looked up from germline, CDR1 is DFQATT and CDR2 is SNEGSKA (reference sequence). CDR3 size: 13 residues.

The V call is TRBV7-9, the J call TRBJ2-5; no reliable D call. The germline gives CDR1 SEHNR, CDR2 FQNEAQ (reference sequence). The ends were cut back, 6 bases at V and 7 bases at J, with 6 bases in the middle. The CDR3 covers 10 residues. CDR3 coding DNA: TGTGCCAGCAGATCCGGGACCCAGTACTTC. It encodes CASRSGTQYF. The full variable domain, its missing parts supplied by reference TRBV7-9 and TRBJ2-5, is DTGVSQNPRHKITKRGQNVTFRCDPISEHNRLYWYRQTLGQGPEFLTYFQNEAQLEKSRLLSDRFSAERPKGSFSTLEIQRTEQGDSAMYLCASRSGTQYFGPGTRLLVL.

In regard to this clonotype: Germline is not matched at one junction end, which may reflect a read error. The V gene is TRBV15, the J gene TRBJ2-7, with D unclear. CDR1 and CDR2 from the germline V gene are LNHNV and YYDKDF (reference sequence). The CDR3 contains 15 residues. CDR3 residues: CATGSNTLGIYEQYF. The CDR3 region has the DNA TGTGCCACCGGCAGCAATACCCTGGGAATCTACGAACAGTACTTC.